The sequence of this TCR beta chain was determined in a study of blood T cell repertoires in COVID-19. About the study: Acute and convalescent COVID-19 specimens originated in the United States, Italy and Spain. Sources were T cells, B-cell-depleted T cells, or PBMCs; the material itself was cDNA or gDNA.

Enrolment of Seattle patients took place during active infection, and they were followed longitudinally. Some clones are missing from TCRdb's copy, which holds only in-frame ones; the method was immunoSEQ multiplex PCR. Of 140,000 to 150,000 clones listed, approximately 83% are singletons. The V end lost 5 bases, the J end lost 3 bases, and 14 bases lay between the germline ends. CDR3 size: 15 residues. CDR1 and CDR2 (germline): MNHEY, SMNVEV (reference sequence). The chain joins TRBV27 to TRBJ1-3; D may be TRBD1 (6 bases). This clonotype was sampled from a woman aged 55-69 years with COVID-19, enrolled during active disease. The sample taken for sequencing was peripheral blood. For the CDR3, the DNA is TGTGCCAGCAGTCGTGGGGGCCAAAATGGAAACACCATATATTTT. Translation: CASSRGGQNGNTIYF.